This TCR beta chain was recovered during a study of OX40 agonist ivuxolimab in advanced cancers. Study background: An anti-OX40 (CD134) antibody with agonistic activity, ivuxolimab, was administered to patients. Across the patients, intravenous ivuxolimab was delivered every 2 weeks at 0.01 to 10 mg/kg. Overall study findings and caveats: At 0.1 to 3.0 mg/kg and by week 6, clonal expansion occurred in CD4+ and CD8+ blood T cells.

V lost 6 bases and J 0 bases, leaving 14 bases between the germline ends. The CDR3 loop spans 15 amino acids. Germline CDR1 is MDHEN and CDR2 is SYDVKM. Clones were read by immunoSEQ multiplex PCR, and TCRdb kept only the in-frame ones, dropping some. In the table there are tens of thousands of clones, about 88% of which are singletons. This clone was counted a single time. Its matching antigen is unknown. This sequence joins TRBV28 and TRBJ1-2; D may be TRBD1 (6 bases). The source was CD4+ or CD8+ T cells sorted from blood, collected in a trial of the OX40 agonist ivuxolimab. The receptor was derived from an adult with an advanced solid tumor such as melanoma, head and neck, liver or kidney cancer. CDR3 nucleotide sequence: TGTGCCAGCAGCCCTCCGGACAGAACTAACTATGGCTACACCTTC. This encodes CASSPPDRTNYGYTF.